The next 17 T cell receptor beta chains were all read from a single sample in a study of blood T cell repertoires in COVID-19. Sequenced by immunoSEQ multiplex PCR; TCRdb stores in-frame clones only, minus some. Seen here are some 83,000 clones, 80% to 85% observed once, and the top ten hold about 3.8%. The sample was peripheral blood. Receptors originate from a middle-aged man with acute or convalescent COVID-19.

The chain links TRBV19 to TRBJ2-5; 9 nucleotides agree with TRBD1. CDR3 length: 15 amino acids. V was clipped by 5 bases and J by 4 bases; unmatched bases: 8. Germline values: CDR1 LNHDA, CDR2 SQIVND (reference sequence). The CDR3 protein is CASSPGQGLGETQYF. CDR3 nucleotides: TGTGCCAGTAGTCCGGGACAGGGCTTAGGAGAGACCCAGTACTTC.

The rearrangement links TRBV4-2 to TRBJ1-2, with D maybe TRBD1 (5 bases). The V gene's germline CDR1 is LGHNA and CDR2 YNFKEQ. V was clipped by 0 bases and J by 8 bases, with 16 bases between them. The CDR3 has 15 residues. This CDR3 reads CASSQDAAQARGYTF. In nucleotides, the CDR3 is TGTGCCAGCAGCCAAGATGCGGCACAGGCTCGGGGCTACACCTTC.

The rearrangement links TRBV4-1 to TRBJ1-2; tentative D call: TRBD1 (5 bases). The CDR3 length is 15 residues. V lost 0 bases to trimming and J lost 3 bases, with 11 bases between them. CDR1 is MGHRA and CDR2 is YSYEKL in the germline V gene. The CDR3 sequence is CASSQESDRYYGYTF. The CDR3 DNA reads TGCGCCAGCAGCCAAGAGTCTGACAGATACTATGGCTACACCTTC.

V gene TRBV7-9 combines with J gene TRBJ2-3, with 8 bases lining up with TRBD2. V was pared by 3 bases and J by 5 bases, with 7 bases of the junction left unmatched. The CDR3 extends over 15 amino acids. Germline values: CDR1 SEHNR, CDR2 FQNEAQ (reference sequence). In nucleotides, the CDR3 is TGTGCCAGCAGCTTGACAAGCGGGAGTGGAGATACGCAGTATTTT. Translated, it gives CASSLTSGSGDTQYF.

The chain combines TRBV7-2 with TRBJ1-1; tentatively, D is TRBD1 (5 bases). V shed 5 bases and J shed 6 bases, with 13 bases lying between them. The germline CDR1 and CDR2 sequences are SGHTA and FQGNSA. The CDR3 is 13 residues long. The CDR3 region is CASSRQTVAEAFF. CDR3 coding DNA: TGTGCCAGCAGCCGTCAGACAGTAGCTGAAGCTTTCTTT.

CDR3: CASSARKGLAADTQYF. CDR3 DNA sequence: TGTGCCAGCAGCGCTAGGAAAGGACTAGCGGCAGATACGCAGTATTTT. The rearrangement joins TRBV7-2 to TRBJ2-3, with 10 bases identical to TRBD2. The trim removed 5 bases at V and 4 bases at J, leaving 9 bases unmatched. The CDR3 has 16 residues. The V gene's germline CDR1 is SGHTA and CDR2 FQGNSA.

This clone was found once. This chain links TRBV12-5 with TRBJ1-4; 8 positions agree with TRBD1. CDR1 and CDR2 from the germline V gene are LGHNT and FRNRAP. The CDR3 loop spans 14 amino acids. The CDR3 region is CANPGGTTNEKLFF. The CDR3 region has the DNA TGTGCGAATCCAGGGGGCACAACTAATGAAAAACTGTTTTTT.

The rearrangement joins TRBV6-4 to TRBJ2-2; tentative D call: TRBD1 (5 bases). Germline V gene sequence: CDR1 MRHNA, CDR2 SNTAGT. The germline V and J ends were trimmed by 2 bases and 0 bases, with 10 bases remaining between them. The CDR3 consists of 16 residues. The DNA for the CDR3 is TGTGCCAGCAGTGACGGGTACAGGACGAACACCGGGGAGCTGTTTTTT. Protein product: CASSDGYRTNTGELFF.

The rearrangement links TRBV30 to TRBJ2-3; D may be TRBD2 (6 bases). Germline V gene lookup returns CDR1 GTSNPN and CDR2 SVGIG (reference sequence). Trimming removed 0 bases from V and 0 bases from J, with 13 bases in between. The CDR3 contains 16 residues. CDR3 sequence reads: CAWSVLSGTSTDTQYF. DNA of the CDR3: TGTGCCTGGAGTGTACTATCGGGGACTAGCACAGATACGCAGTATTTT. Filled out from reference TRBV30 and TRBJ2-3, the complete variable domain reads SQTIHQWPATLVQPVGSPLSLECTVEGTSNPNLYWYRQAAGRGLQLLFYSVGIGQISSEVPQNLSASRPQDRQFILSSKKLLLSDSGFYLCAWSVLSGTSTDTQYFGPGTRLTVL.

J is TRBJ1-2 and V is TRBV11-2; a possible D gene is TRBD1 (5 bases). CDR1 and CDR2 (germline): SGHAT, FQNNGV. CDR3 size: 13 residues. V lost 5 bases to trimming and J lost 4 bases, with 11 bases between them. The CDR3 nucleotides are TGTGCCAGCAGCCCCGGAAGGGGCTATGGCTACACCTTC. Its protein product is CASSPGRGYGYTF.

This rearrangement joins TRBV19 to TRBJ1-4; no reliable D call. Deletions cut 3 bases from V and 8 bases from J, with 13 bases between. Germline assignment: CDR1 LNHDA and CDR2 SQIVND (reference sequence). CDR3 length equals 14 residues. The CDR3 loop is CASSMMGGQEKLFF. The CDR3 DNA reads TGTGCCAGTAGTATGATGGGAGGGCAGGAAAAACTGTTTTTT.

The chain combines TRBV12-3 or TRBV12-4 with TRBJ2-5; 7 bases fit TRBD2. The CDR3 consists of 13 residues. V gave up 6 bases and J gave up 1 base; unmatched junction bases: 2. In DNA form, the CDR3 reads TGTGCCAGCAGCCGGGGGGTCCAAGAGACCCAGTACTTC. The encoded protein is CASSRGVQETQYF.

This chain joins TRBV7-2 and TRBJ1-1, with D unresolved. Germline V CDR1 and CDR2: SGHTA, FQGNSA. Trimming left V 4 bases short and J 1 base short, with 7 bases between. The CDR3 is 13 amino acids. The CDR3 sequence: CASSSHRNTEAFF. Here the CDR3 DNA reads TGTGCCAGCAGCTCGCACAGGAACACTGAAGCTTTCTTT.

This clone was recorded once. This rearrangement joins TRBV11-3 to TRBJ1-6; unclear D gene. Between the trimmed V and J ends, which lost 5 bases and 0 bases, there was a span of 2 bases. There are 13 residues in the CDR3. CDR1 is SGHNT and CDR2 is YENEEA in the germline V gene. The CDR3 nucleotides are TGTGCCAGCAGCCTCTCCTATAATTCACCCCTCCACTTT. This gives the protein CASSLSYNSPLHF.

V gene TRBV30 combines with J gene TRBJ1-5; the D gene is possibly TRBD1 (5 bases). Trimming stripped 0 bases from V and 2 bases from J, with 8 bases between. The CDR3 spans 14 residues. From germline, CDR1 is GTSNPN and CDR2 SVGIG (reference sequence). The CDR3 DNA follows: TGTGCCTGGAGTGTAGGCAGGGGCAATCAGCCCCAGCATTTT. Translated: CAWSVGRGNQPQHF.

This clone was observed a few times. The CDR3 DNA reads as TGCGCCAGCAGCCACTCGGGACAGGAGCAAGAGACCCAGTACTTC. Protein: CASSHSGQEQETQYF. This chain uses TRBV5-1 with TRBJ2-5, with TRBD1 matching over 8 bases. Germline lookup yields CDR1 SGHRS and CDR2 YFSETQ. This CDR3 has 15 amino acids. Trimming at V came to 4 bases and at J to 2 bases, leaving 7 bases not matched to a gene.

The J gene is TRBJ2-1, the V gene TRBV9; 8 nucleotides line up with TRBD1. The J segment lost 6 bases and the V segment lost 8 bases, leaving 7 bases of the junction unmatched. Germline V gene data show CDR1 as SGDLS and CDR2 as YYNGEE. The CDR3 is 13 residues long. This chain's CDR3 is CASGDRTGNEQFF. CDR3 bases: TGTGCCAGTGGGGACAGGACGGGCAATGAGCAGTTCTTC.